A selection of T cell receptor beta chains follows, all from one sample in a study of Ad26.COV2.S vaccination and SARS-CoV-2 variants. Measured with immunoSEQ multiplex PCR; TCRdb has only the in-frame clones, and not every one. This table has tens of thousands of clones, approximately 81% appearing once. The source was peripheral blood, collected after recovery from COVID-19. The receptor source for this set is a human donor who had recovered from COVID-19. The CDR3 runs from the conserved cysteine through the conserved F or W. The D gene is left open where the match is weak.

CDR3 DNA: TGCGCCAGCAGCTTCGACACCGGGGAGCTGTTTTTT; CDR3 protein: CASSFDTGELFF; V gene: TRBV5-1; J gene: TRBJ2-2; D gene: .
CDR3 DNA: TGTGCCAGCAGCCGAAGCCGGGCCACACCAACAGATACGCAGTATTTT; CDR3 protein: CASSRSRATPTDTQYF; V gene: TRBV7-9; J gene: TRBJ2-3; D gene: .
CDR3 DNA: TGCGCCAGCCTCGAACCGGGTTTTTCCTACAATGAGCAGTTCTTC; CDR3 protein: CASLEPGFSYNEQFF; V gene: TRBV23-1; J gene: TRBJ2-1; D gene: .
CDR3 DNA: TGTGCCAGCAGCCAAAGGACTTCGAGCGGGCAGTACTTC; CDR3 protein: CASSQRTSSGQYF; V gene: TRBV14; J gene: TRBJ2-7; D gene: .
CDR3 DNA: TGTGCCAGCAGTTTACGTTCAGGCAATGAAAAACTGTTTTTT; CDR3 protein: CASSLRSGNEKLFF; V gene: TRBV28; J gene: TRBJ1-4; D gene: .
CDR3 DNA: TGTGCCAGCAGCGACGCAGGGACTGGGGCCAACGTCCTGACTTTC; CDR3 protein: CASSDAGTGANVLTF; V gene: TRBV2; J gene: TRBJ2-6; D gene: .
CDR3 DNA: TGTGCCACAGGGACCGCCTCTGGTATGGAGCAGTTCTTC; CDR3 protein: CATGTASGMEQFF; V gene: TRBV24-1; J gene: TRBJ2-1; D gene: .
CDR3 DNA: TGTGCCAGTAGTATAGGTACAGCCAAAAACATTCAGTACTTC; CDR3 protein: CASSIGTAKNIQYF; V gene: TRBV19; J gene: TRBJ2-4; D gene: .
CDR3 DNA: TGTGCCAGCAGCTTGGGTGGCCTAGCGGGAGGTAGGGAGCAGTTCTTC; CDR3 protein: CASSLGGLAGGREQFF; V gene: TRBV5-4; J gene: TRBJ2-1; D gene: TRBD2
CDR3 DNA: TGTGCCAGCAGCCTACCCCCGGGGGAGACCCAGTACTTC; CDR3 protein: CASSLPPGETQYF; V gene: TRBV7-3; J gene: TRBJ2-5; D gene: .
CDR3 DNA: TGTGCCAGCATTGGGATGGCTCTCCTAGCAGCACCGAACACCGGGGAGCTGTTTTTT; CDR3 protein: CASIGMALLAAPNTGELFF; V gene: TRBV6-7; J gene: TRBJ2-2; D gene: .